The 8 T cell receptor beta chains given below trace back to one sample, sequenced in a study of vaccination and CD4 T cells after COVID-19 (dated by TCRdb to the early 2020s). Library preparation employed PCR. The sequencer listed for this sample is Illumina iSeq 100. TCR sequencing of DNA from cultured CD4+ T cells used the Oncomine TCR Beta short-read assay at the Johns Hopkins FTIC core. In-frame beta chains were kept once TCRdb had trimmed the public reads at Q25 with fastp and called clones with MiXCR. Identical CDR3 protein sequences are pooled into one entry, listed with their most common genes and DNA. The sample table lists some 16,000 distinct CDR3 sequences, roughly 72% of them with a count of one. The top ten hold over 9.5% of the sample. The treatment or condition label, as the study defines it: roughly 10-day PBMC culture with coronavirus spike peptide pools or control peptides (ViraFEST assay).

Their cognate antigens are unknown. Sequencing used CD4+ T cells from blood, cultured in vitro. These receptors came from a human donor who had recovered from COVID-19.

The rearrangement links TRBV28 to TRBJ1-4; possibly TRBD1 for D (5 bases). V gave up 4 bases and J gave up 4 bases, with 10 bases separating them. The CDR3 sequence is 14 residues long. Germline V lookup: CDR1 MDHEN, CDR2 SYDVKM. The CDR3 coding sequence is TGTGCCAGCAGTTGGGGCAGGGTTAATGAAAAACTGTTTTTT. It yields the protein CASSWGRVNEKLFF.

The V and J genes are TRBV20-1 and TRBJ2-1, with D possibly matching TRBD2 (5 bases). CDR1 is DFQATT and CDR2 is SNEGSKA in the germline V gene (reference sequence). The CDR3 is made up of 11 amino acids. Trimming removed 2 bases at V and 8 bases at J, with 7 bases between. The CDR3 spells CSARSRDEQFF. The DNA of the CDR3 is TGCAGTGCTAGATCGCGGGATGAGCAGTTCTTC.

This clonotype was detected a few times. This sequence joins TRBV2 and TRBJ1-5; 8 nucleotides line up with TRBD1. The germline V gene encodes CDR1 SNHLY and CDR2 FYNNEI. Trimming removed 6 bases from V and 5 bases from J; junction bases left unmatched: 9. The CDR3 runs 15 residues. The CDR3: CASRADRDGYQPQHF. The DNA of the CDR3 is TGTGCCAGCAGAGCGGACAGGGATGGGTATCAGCCCCAGCATTTT. The full variable domain, with the rest looked up from reference TRBV2 and TRBJ1-5, is EPEVTQTPSHQVTQMGQEVILRCVPISNHLYFYWYRQILGQKVEFLVSFYNNEISEKSEIFDDQFSVERPDGSNFTLKIRSTKLEDSAMYFCASRADRDGYQPQHFGDGTRLSIL.

The chain links TRBV7-9 to TRBJ2-2; D unresolved. This CDR3 is built from 15 residues. Germline lookup yields CDR1 SEHNR and CDR2 FQNEAQ (reference sequence). Deletions cut 7 bases from V and 0 bases from J, with 12 bases between. The CDR3 is CASTPGQANTGELFF. DNA of the CDR3: TGTGCCAGCACCCCCGGGCAGGCGAACACCGGGGAGCTGTTTTTT.

The chain uses TRBV6-1 and TRBJ1-4; 8 nucleotides agree with TRBD1. This CDR3 is built from 17 residues. V shed 6 bases and J 2 bases; nucleotides not matched to a gene: 11. Germline V gives CDR1 MNHNS, CDR2 SASEGT. As DNA, the CDR3 is TGTGCCAGCAGACGACGGACAGGGACAAGGACTAATGAAAAACTGTTTTTT. It is translated as CASRRRTGTRTNEKLFF.

The chain has TRBV4-1 and TRBJ2-2; 14 bases line up with TRBD2. In germline, CDR1 is MGHRA, CDR2 YSYEKL. There are 20 residues in the CDR3. J lost 9 bases, V lost 6 bases, and 21 bases had no gene match. In nucleotides, the CDR3 is TGCGCCAGCAGGTCCGCCAGGGGACTAGCGGGAGTTCCCCCTTCGTGGGAGCTGTTTTTT. It is translated as CASRSARGLAGVPPSWELFF.

The CDR3 is CATSRGGTGHQPQHF. Here the CDR3 DNA reads TGTGCCACCAGCAGAGGTGGGACAGGGCATCAGCCCCAGCATTTT. The rearrangement links TRBV15 to TRBJ1-5; 9 nucleotides line up with TRBD1. CDR3 length: 15 amino acids. With 1 base clipped from V and 5 bases from J, the junction kept 3 bases outside the gene matches. Per germline, CDR1 LNHNV and CDR2 YYDKDF (reference sequence).

CDR3 amino acids: CASSITGGSQPQHF. CDR3 nucleotide sequence: TGTGCCAGTAGTATTACAGGGGGTAGTCAGCCCCAGCATTTT. J is TRBJ1-5 and V is TRBV19; 8 bases agree with TRBD1. CDR3 size: 14 residues. V lost 3 bases, J lost 6 bases, and 4 bases stayed unmatched. Germline V gives CDR1 LNHDA, CDR2 SQIVND (reference sequence).